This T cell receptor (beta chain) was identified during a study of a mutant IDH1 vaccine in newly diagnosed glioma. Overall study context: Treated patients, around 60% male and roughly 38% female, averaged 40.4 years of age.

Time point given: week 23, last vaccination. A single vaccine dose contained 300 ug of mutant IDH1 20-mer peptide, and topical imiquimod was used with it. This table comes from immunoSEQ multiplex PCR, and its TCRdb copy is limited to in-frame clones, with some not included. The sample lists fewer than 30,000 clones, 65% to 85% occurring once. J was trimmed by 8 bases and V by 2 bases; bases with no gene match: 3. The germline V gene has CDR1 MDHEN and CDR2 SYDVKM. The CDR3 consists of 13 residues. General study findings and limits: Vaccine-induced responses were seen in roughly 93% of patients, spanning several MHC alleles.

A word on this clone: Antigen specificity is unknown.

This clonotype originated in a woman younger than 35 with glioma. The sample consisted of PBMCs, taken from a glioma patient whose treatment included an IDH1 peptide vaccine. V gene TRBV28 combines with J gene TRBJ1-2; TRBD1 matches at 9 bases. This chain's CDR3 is CASSLGTGTGYTF. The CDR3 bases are TGTGCCAGCAGTTTAGGGACAGGGACGGGCTACACCTTC.